The 9 T cell receptor beta chains reported below all come from one sample, sequenced in a study of T cell responses to AZD1222 COVID-19 vaccine (dated by TCRdb to the early 2020s). What the time point label conveys for this sample: about 28 days (+/-7) after the second vaccine dose. The method behind the library was the immunoSEQ multiplex PCR assay. The source is immuneACCESS, and TCRdb retained only in-frame sequences with V and J called. Part of the clones is not carried over; for the studies checked, unresolved V genes explain less than half of this, and the remainder is unexplained. Counted in this sample were 160,000 or so clones; approximately 90% of them appeared once. 4% to 5.5% of the sample belongs to the ten largest clones. Sequencing was performed on peripheral blood, taken 28 days after the second AZD1222 dose. The receptors shown here come from an adult who received the AZD1222 COVID-19 vaccine.

By sample share, this clone is medium-sized (0.01 to 0.1%). This sample includes further DNA sequences coding for the same CDR3. The rearrangement links TRBV6-4 to TRBJ1-6; possibly TRBD1 for D (5 bases). This CDR3 spans 13 amino acids. Trimming left V 2 bases short and J 7 bases short, with 6 bases between. CDR1 MRHNA and CDR2 SNTAGT come from the germline V gene. This CDR3 reads CASSDRDNSPLHF. For the CDR3, the DNA is TGTGCCAGCAGTGACCGGGACAATTCACCCCTCCACTTT.

A few counts support this clone. The CDR3 DNA reads TGCAGTGCTAGTGGGTCGGGCAGGGCTGGCGGCTACACCTTC. Translating it yields CSASGSGRAGGYTF. This rearrangement joins TRBV20-1 to TRBJ1-2; D may be TRBD1 (5 bases). The CDR3 consists of 14 residues. Germline V gives CDR1 DFQATT, CDR2 SNEGSKA (reference sequence). The V and J ends lost 3 bases and 8 bases respectively, with 19 bases between them.

The chain has TRBV5-1 and TRBJ1-1; D gene ambiguous. The V end was cut by 1 base, the J end by 1 base, with 11 bases between. CDR3 size: 15 residues. The germline CDR1 and CDR2 sequences are SGHRS and YFSETQ. CDR3 sequence: CASSLIDYPNTEAFF. CDR3 nucleotide sequence: TGCGCCAGCAGCTTGATTGATTACCCGAACACTGAAGCTTTCTTT.

In nucleotides, the CDR3 is TGTGCCAGCAGCTTGGCAGGGGTGGAGGTCGGCTACACCTTC. Translation: CASSLAGVEVGYTF. The chain combines TRBV5-5 with TRBJ1-2; a possible D gene is TRBD1 (6 bases). The germline V and J ends were trimmed by 0 bases and 8 bases, with 14 bases remaining between them. Germline V lookup: CDR1 SGHKS, CDR2 YYEKEE (reference sequence). CDR3 length equals 14 residues.

The V call is TRBV19, the J call TRBJ1-5; 8 bases line up with TRBD1. The trim removed 4 bases at V and 7 bases at J, leaving 9 bases unmatched. The CDR3 consists of 15 residues. Germline V CDR1 and CDR2: LNHDA, SQIVND (reference sequence). The CDR3 spells CASSTDRGAEQPQHF. DNA of the CDR3: TGTGCCAGTAGTACTGACAGGGGTGCGGAACAGCCCCAGCATTTT.

The chain recombines TRBV6-1 with TRBJ1-1; 7 bases are shared with TRBD1. Trimming cost V 6 bases and J 3 bases; bases outside gene matches: 7. This CDR3 region has 14 residues. Per the germline V gene, CDR1 is MNHNS and CDR2 is SASEGT. The CDR3 loop reads CASSGADRDTEAFF. The CDR3 nucleotides read TGTGCCAGCAGCGGAGCCGACAGGGACACTGAAGCTTTCTTT.

The chain recombines TRBV7-2 with TRBJ1-3, with a possible D match to TRBD1 (6 bases). From germline, CDR1 is SGHTA and CDR2 FQGNSA. Trimming removed 3 bases at V and 2 bases at J, with 11 bases between. The CDR3 has 15 amino acids. The chain's CDR3 is CASSLIGTTGNTIYF. The DNA of the CDR3 is TGTGCCAGCAGCTTGATCGGGACAACTGGAAACACCATATATTTT.

The chain links TRBV7-2 to TRBJ2-1, with 9 positions matching TRBD2. V was clipped by 4 bases and J by 4 bases; unmatched bases: 8. Germline CDR1 SGHTA, CDR2 FQGNSA. CDR3 length: 16 amino acids. The CDR3 reads CASSSQVSGGYNEQFF. The CDR3, as DNA: TGTGCCAGCAGCTCCCAGGTTAGCGGGGGTTACAATGAGCAGTTCTTC.

The chain carries TRBV7-9 and TRBJ1-1, with D possibly TRBD1 on 6 matching bases. The CDR3 is made up of 14 amino acids. Germline loops: CDR1 SEHNR, CDR2 FQNEAQ (reference sequence). V lost 1 base and J lost 4, with 10 bases in between. Here the CDR3 DNA reads TGTGCCAGCAGCTTAGTAGGGGGAGCCACTGAAGCTTTCTTT. The encoded protein is CASSLVGGATEAFF.